The entry below describes one T cell receptor beta chain. Looked up from germline, CDR1 is MRHNA and CDR2 is SNTAGT. The germline V and J ends were trimmed by 4 bases and 7 bases, with 11 bases remaining between them. CDR3 length: 13 amino acids. This specimen belongs to a study of CD8 T cells in Susac syndrome. Random-hexamer reverse transcription was applied to roughly 0.5 to 1 ug RNA. Amplification of the TCR beta CDR3 was carried out by immunoSEQ multiplex PCR, which spanned a total of 54 Vbeta and 13 Jbeta segments. TCRdb redid the calling of the immunoSEQ multiplex PCR reads with MiXCR, one entry per CDR3 protein. The sample holds about 200,000 distinct CDR3 sequences, 95% seen once.

J is TRBJ2-1 and V is TRBV6-4, with D tentatively TRBD1 or TRBD2 (5 bases each). The source of this sequence is a human donor with multiple sclerosis. Sequencing used CD4+ T cells from PBMCs. This chain's CDR3 is CASSAGPGNEQFF. CDR3 bases: TGTGCCAGCAGTGCAGGGCCGGGGAATGAGCAGTTCTTC.